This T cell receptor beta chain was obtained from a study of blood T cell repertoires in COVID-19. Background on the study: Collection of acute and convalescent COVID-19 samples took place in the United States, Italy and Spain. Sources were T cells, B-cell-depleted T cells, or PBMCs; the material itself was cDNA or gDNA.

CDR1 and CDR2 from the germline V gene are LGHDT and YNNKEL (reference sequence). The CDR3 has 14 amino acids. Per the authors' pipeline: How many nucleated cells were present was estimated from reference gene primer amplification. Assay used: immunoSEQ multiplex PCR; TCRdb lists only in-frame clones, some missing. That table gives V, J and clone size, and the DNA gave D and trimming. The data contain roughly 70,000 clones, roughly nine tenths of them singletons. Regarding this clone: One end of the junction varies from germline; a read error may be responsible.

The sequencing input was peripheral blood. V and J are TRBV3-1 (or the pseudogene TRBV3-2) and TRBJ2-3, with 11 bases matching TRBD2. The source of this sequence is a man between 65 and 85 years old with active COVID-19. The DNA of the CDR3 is TGCACCACGACGGGGACTAGCGGTCCAGATACGCAGTATTTT. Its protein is CTTTGTSGPDTQYF.